The source of this T cell receptor beta chain is a study of T cell changes during pregnancy in multiple sclerosis (dated by TCRdb to the late 2010s). About the investigation overall: The study examined how the T cell repertoire changed over the course of pregnancy in women with multiple sclerosis.

Trimming takes 1 base from V and 3 bases from J, and the germline ends sit 16 bases apart. Including the terminal cysteine and phenylalanine, the CDR3 comprises 16 residues. Only the CDR3 part of the read is kept: 48 bases, read in frame from the first base. Taken from the germline V gene, the CDR1 and CDR2 loops are SGHVS and FNYEAQ. Libraries came from the immunoSEQ multiplex PCR assay. This immuneACCESS table, as held by TCRdb, lists in-frame sequences with V and J called but not all clones. Of the missing ones, under half trace to an unresolved V gene in checked studies; the others have no known cause. The sample profile shows tens of thousands of clones; 80% to 95% of them were found once. The ten largest clonotypes hold 1.4% to 1.5% of the sample. Note on this clone: Which antigen it targets is not known. Per-base quality was not reported, and no clone a single base away is much larger than it.

This sequence was found in a female donor with multiple sclerosis, enrolled in a pregnancy study. The source was peripheral blood, collected in the second trimester of pregnancy. In this chain, TRBV7-6 is recombined with TRBJ2-7; matching of 6 bases hints at TRBD1 as the D gene. Here the CDR3 is given as CASSLEVLGRGYEQYF. In nucleotide form, the sequence is TGTGCCAGCAGCTTAGAGGTGTTGGGCAGGGGCTACGAGCAGTACTTC.